The 9 T cell receptor beta chains reported below all come from one sample, sequenced in a study of blood T cell repertoires in COVID-19. This table comes from immunoSEQ multiplex PCR, and its TCRdb copy is limited to in-frame clones, with some not included. The sample has tens of thousands of clones, roughly 84% seen once; the top ten hold 5.1%. Sequencing used peripheral blood. The receptors were sampled from an elderly man in a cohort sampled during active COVID-19.

This chain uses TRBV5-8 with TRBJ2-7; TRBD1 might be the D (6 bases). Germline V gene data show CDR1 as SGHTS and CDR2 as YDEGEE. The V gene lost 4 bases and the J gene lost 3 bases, with 11 bases spanning the gap. The CDR3 has 13 residues. The CDR3 DNA reads as TGTGCCAGCAGCGTGGGACATAGCTACGAGCAGTACTTC. The encoded protein is CASSVGHSYEQYF.

The chain joins TRBV5-4 to TRBJ1-1, with 7 bases lining up with TRBD1. Germline CDR1 reads SGHNT; CDR2 reads YYREEE (reference sequence). The CDR3 totals 15 residues. V lost 0 bases, J lost 1 base, and 3 bases stayed unmatched. CDR3 DNA: TGTGCCAGCAGCTTGGATCAGGGGGGGAACACTGAAGCTTTCTTT. Translation gives CASSLDQGGNTEAFF.

The chain joins TRBV5-1 to TRBJ2-5; a possible D gene is TRBD1 (6 bases). The CDR3 length is 17 residues. V was trimmed by 0 bases and J by 2 bases, leaving 17 bases between them. Germline V gene data show CDR1 as SGHRS and CDR2 as YFSETQ. The DNA of the CDR3 is TGCGCCAGCAGCTTGGACCCTGGCAGGGGTGGACAAGAGACCCAGTACTTC. Its protein is CASSLDPGRGGQETQYF.

The chain is built from TRBV19 and TRBJ1-3; tentative D call: TRBD1 (5 bases). Germline assignment: CDR1 LNHDA and CDR2 SQIVND (reference sequence). CDR3 length: 13 residues. V was shortened by 10 bases and J by 4 bases, with 14 bases between the two germline ends. The chain's CDR3 is CATSAGPGNTIYF. DNA for the CDR3: TGTGCCACCTCCGCAGGGCCCGGAAACACCATATATTTT.

This chain uses TRBV5-1 with TRBJ2-1, with TRBD2 identical over 8 bases. Germline V CDR1 and CDR2: SGHRS, YFSETQ. The CDR3 contains 15 residues. V was pared by 4 bases and J by 3 bases, with 6 bases of the junction left unmatched. This CDR3 reads CASSKAGADYNEQFF. CDR3 nucleotide sequence: TGCGCCAGCAGCAAAGCGGGAGCCGACTACAATGAGCAGTTCTTC.

The chain is built from TRBV6-5 and TRBJ1-1; TRBD1 aligns across 8 bases. Germline-derived CDR1 and CDR2 are MNHEY and SVGAGI. This CDR3 is built from 13 residues. V lost 6 bases, J lost 2 bases, and 2 bases stayed unmatched. The chain's CDR3 is CASRGQVNTEAFF. CDR3 coding DNA: TGTGCCAGCAGGGGACAGGTAAACACTGAAGCTTTCTTT.

The chain couples TRBV3-1 (or the pseudogene TRBV3-2) to TRBJ1-2, with 7 bases fitting TRBD1. With 8 bases clipped from V and 5 bases from J, the junction kept 14 bases outside the gene matches. From germline, CDR1 is LGHDT and CDR2 YNNKEL (reference sequence). CDR3 length: 15 residues. CDR3 loop: CASSLQGVERYGYTF. The CDR3 DNA follows: TGTGCCAGCTCACTCCAGGGGGTGGAAAGGTATGGCTACACCTTC.

V gene TRBV5-1 combines with J gene TRBJ1-4, with D tentatively TRBD1 (5 bases). Germline V CDR1 and CDR2: SGHRS, YFSETQ. The CDR3 sequence is 16 residues long. V lost 0 bases and J lost 5, with 14 bases in between. This CDR3 reads CASSLVAGVGNEKLFF. Here the CDR3 DNA reads TGCGCCAGCAGCTTGGTGGCGGGGGTTGGGAATGAAAAACTGTTTTTT. Looking up the rest from reference TRBV5-1 and TRBJ1-4 gives the full variable domain: KAGVTQTPRYLIKTRGQQVTLSCSPISGHRSVSWYQQTPGQGLQFLFEYFSETQRNKGNFPGRFSGRQFSNSRSEMNVSTLELGDSALYLCASSLVAGVGNEKLFFGSGTQLSVL.

The rearrangement joins TRBV3-1 (or the pseudogene TRBV3-2) to TRBJ1-4, with a possible D match to TRBD1 (5 bases). The CDR3 is 14 residues long. Germline V CDR1 and CDR2: LGHDT, YNNKEL (reference sequence). V shed 2 bases and J shed 2 bases, with 6 bases lying between them. CDR3 region: CASSQQGTNEKLFF. CDR3 DNA sequence: TGTGCCAGCAGCCAACAGGGTACTAATGAAAAACTGTTTTTT.